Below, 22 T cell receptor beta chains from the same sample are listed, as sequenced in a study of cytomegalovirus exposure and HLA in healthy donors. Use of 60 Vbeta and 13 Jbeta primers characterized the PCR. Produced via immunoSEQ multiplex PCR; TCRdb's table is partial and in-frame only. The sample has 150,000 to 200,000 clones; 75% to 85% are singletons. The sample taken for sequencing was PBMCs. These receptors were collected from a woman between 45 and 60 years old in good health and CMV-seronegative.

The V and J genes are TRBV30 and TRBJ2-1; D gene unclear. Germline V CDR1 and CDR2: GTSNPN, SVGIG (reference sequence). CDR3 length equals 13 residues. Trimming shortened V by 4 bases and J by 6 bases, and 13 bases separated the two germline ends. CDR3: CAWTPGVGNEQFF. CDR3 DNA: TGTGCCTGGACCCCCGGAGTGGGCAATGAGCAGTTCTTC.

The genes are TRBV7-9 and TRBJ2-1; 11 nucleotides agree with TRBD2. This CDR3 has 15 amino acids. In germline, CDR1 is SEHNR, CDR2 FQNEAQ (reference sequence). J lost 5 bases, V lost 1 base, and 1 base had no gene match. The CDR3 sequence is CASSLDSGRDNEQFF. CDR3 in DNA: TGTGCCAGCAGCTTAGATAGCGGGAGGGACAATGAGCAGTTCTTC.

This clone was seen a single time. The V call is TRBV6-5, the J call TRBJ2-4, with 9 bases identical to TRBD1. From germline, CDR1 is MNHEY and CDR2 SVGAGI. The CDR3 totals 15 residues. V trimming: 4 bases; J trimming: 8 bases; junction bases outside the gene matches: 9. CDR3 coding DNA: TGTGCCAGCAGTTCCACCGGGACAGGGTATTACATTCAGTACTTC. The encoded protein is CASSSTGTGYYIQYF.

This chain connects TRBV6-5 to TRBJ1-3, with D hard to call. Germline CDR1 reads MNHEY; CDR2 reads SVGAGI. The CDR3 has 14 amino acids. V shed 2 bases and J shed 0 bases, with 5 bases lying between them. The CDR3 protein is CASSYGFSGNTIYF. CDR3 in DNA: TGTGCCAGCAGTTACGGCTTCTCTGGAAACACCATATATTTT.

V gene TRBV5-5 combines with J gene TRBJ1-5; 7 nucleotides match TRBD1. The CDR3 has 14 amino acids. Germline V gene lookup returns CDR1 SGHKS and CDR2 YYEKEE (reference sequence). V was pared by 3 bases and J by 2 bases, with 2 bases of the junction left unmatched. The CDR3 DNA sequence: TGTGCCAGCAGCTCTACAGGGGGCAATCAGCCCCAGCATTTT. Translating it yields CASSSTGGNQPQHF.

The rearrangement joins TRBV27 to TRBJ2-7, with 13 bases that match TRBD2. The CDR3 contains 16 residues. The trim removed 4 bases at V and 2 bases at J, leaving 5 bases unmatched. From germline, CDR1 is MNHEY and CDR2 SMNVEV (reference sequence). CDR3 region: CASSSAGTSGTYEQYF. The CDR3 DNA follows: TGTGCCAGCAGTTCTGCCGGGACTAGCGGGACCTACGAGCAGTACTTC.

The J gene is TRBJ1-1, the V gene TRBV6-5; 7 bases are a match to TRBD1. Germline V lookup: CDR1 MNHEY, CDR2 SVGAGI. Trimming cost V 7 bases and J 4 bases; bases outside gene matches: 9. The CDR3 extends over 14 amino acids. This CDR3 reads CASKGTVAGTEAFF. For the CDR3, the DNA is TGTGCCAGCAAAGGGACAGTCGCTGGCACTGAAGCTTTCTTT.

The CDR3 bases are TGTGCCAGCACCGTGGGACAGGGTCGTCAGCCCCAGCATTTT. As protein: CASTVGQGRQPQHF. The chain couples TRBV27 to TRBJ1-5, with TRBD1 matching 9 bases. V shed 7 bases and J 6 bases; nucleotides not matched to a gene: 7. This CDR3 contains 14 residues. Germline V gives CDR1 MNHEY, CDR2 SMNVEV (reference sequence).

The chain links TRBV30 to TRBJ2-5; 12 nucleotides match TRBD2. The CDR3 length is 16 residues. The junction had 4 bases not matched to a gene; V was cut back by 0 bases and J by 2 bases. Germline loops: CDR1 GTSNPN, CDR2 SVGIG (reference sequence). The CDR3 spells CAWSVGLAGGQETQYF. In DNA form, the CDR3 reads TGTGCCTGGAGTGTAGGGCTAGCGGGAGGGCAAGAGACCCAGTACTTC.

The CDR3 nucleotides are TGTGCCAGCAGCCCGAGACTAGCGGGAGAACATGATCGGTACTTC. It is translated as CASSPRLAGEHDRYF. J is TRBJ2-7 and V is TRBV11-2, with 12 bases fitting TRBD2. The ends lost 5 bases at V and 12 bases at J; junction bases unmatched: 14. The CDR3 is made up of 15 amino acids. Germline CDR1 reads SGHAT; CDR2 reads FQNNGV.

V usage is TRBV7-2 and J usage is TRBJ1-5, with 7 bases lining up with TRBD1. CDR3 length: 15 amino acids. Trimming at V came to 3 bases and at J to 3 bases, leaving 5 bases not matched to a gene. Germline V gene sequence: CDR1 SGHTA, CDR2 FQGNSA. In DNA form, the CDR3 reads TGTGCCAGCAGCTTGGCAGGGGGAAACAATCAGCCCCAGCATTTT. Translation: CASSLAGGNNQPQHF. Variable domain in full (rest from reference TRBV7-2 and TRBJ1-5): GAGVSQSPSNKVTEKGKDVELRCDPISGHTALYWYRQSLGQGLEFLIYFQGNSAPDKSGLPSDRFSAERTGGSVSTLTIQRTQQEDSAVYLCASSLAGGNNQPQHFGDGTRLSIL.

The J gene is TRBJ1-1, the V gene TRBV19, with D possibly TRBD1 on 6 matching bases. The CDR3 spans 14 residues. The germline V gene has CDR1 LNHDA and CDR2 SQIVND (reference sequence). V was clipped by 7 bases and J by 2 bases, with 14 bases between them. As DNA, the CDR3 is TGTGCCAGTAAAGGACAGACGACTAACACTGAAGCTTTCTTT. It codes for CASKGQTTNTEAFF.

Written as DNA, the CDR3 is TGTGCCAGCAGTGGGAGCCATCAAGGTAATCAGCCCCAGCATTTT. Protein product: CASSGSHQGNQPQHF. This rearrangement joins TRBV6-1 to TRBJ1-5, with D unresolved. This CDR3 is 15 amino acids long. Germline CDR1 MNHNS, CDR2 SASEGT. The V end was cut by 4 bases, the J end by 4 bases, with 14 bases between.

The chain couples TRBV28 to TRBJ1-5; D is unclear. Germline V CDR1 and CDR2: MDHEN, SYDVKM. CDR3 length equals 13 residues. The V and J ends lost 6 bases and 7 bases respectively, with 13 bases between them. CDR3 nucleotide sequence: TGTGCCAGCAGCGCCTCGGTGGGCCAGCCCCAGCATTTT. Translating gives CASSASVGQPQHF.

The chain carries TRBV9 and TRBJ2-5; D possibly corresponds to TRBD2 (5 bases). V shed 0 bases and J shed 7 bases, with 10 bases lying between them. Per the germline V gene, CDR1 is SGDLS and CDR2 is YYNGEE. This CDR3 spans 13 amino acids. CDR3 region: CASSVGEFSTQYF. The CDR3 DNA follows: TGTGCCAGCAGCGTAGGGGAGTTTTCGACCCAGTACTTC. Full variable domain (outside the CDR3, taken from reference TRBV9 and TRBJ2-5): DSGVTQTPKHLITATGQRVTLRCSPRSGDLSVYWYQQSLDQGLQFLIQYYNGEERAKGNILERFSAQQFPDLHSELNLSSLELGDSALYFCASSVGEFSTQYFGPGTRLLVL.

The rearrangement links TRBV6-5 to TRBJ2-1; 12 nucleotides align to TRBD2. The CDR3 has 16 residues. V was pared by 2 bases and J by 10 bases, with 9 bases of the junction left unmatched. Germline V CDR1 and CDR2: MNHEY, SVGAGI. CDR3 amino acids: CASSYQGLAGDREQFF. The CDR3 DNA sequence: TGTGCCAGCAGTTACCAGGGACTAGCGGGTGATAGGGAGCAGTTCTTC.

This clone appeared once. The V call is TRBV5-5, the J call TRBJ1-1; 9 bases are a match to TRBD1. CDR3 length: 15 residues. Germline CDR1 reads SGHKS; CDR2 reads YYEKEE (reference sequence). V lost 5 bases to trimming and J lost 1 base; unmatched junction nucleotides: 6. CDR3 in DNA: TGTGCCAGCAGGCTACAGGGGGCGCCGAACACTGAAGCTTTCTTT. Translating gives CASRLQGAPNTEAFF.

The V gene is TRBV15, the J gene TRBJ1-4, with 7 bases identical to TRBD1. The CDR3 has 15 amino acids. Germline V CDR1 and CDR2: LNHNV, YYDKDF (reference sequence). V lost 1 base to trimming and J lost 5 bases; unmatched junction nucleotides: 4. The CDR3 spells CATSRGTGDNEKLFF. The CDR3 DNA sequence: TGTGCCACCAGCAGAGGTACAGGGGACAATGAAAAACTGTTTTTT.

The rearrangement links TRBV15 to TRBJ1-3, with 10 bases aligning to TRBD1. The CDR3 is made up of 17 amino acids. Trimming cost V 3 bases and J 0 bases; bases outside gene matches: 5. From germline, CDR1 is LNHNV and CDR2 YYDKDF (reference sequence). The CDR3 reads CATSRTRQGASGNTIYF. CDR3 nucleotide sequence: TGTGCCACCAGCAGGACAAGACAGGGGGCCTCTGGAAACACCATATATTTT.

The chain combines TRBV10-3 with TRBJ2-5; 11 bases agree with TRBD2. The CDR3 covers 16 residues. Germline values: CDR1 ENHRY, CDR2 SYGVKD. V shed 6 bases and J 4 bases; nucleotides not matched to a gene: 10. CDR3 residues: CAISRPSGRSVETQYF. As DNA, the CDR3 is TGTGCCATCAGCAGGCCTAGCGGGAGGTCGGTAGAGACCCAGTACTTC.

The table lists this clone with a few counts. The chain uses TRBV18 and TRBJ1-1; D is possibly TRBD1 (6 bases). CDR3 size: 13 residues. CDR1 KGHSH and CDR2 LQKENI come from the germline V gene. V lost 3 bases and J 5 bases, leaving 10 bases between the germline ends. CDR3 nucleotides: TGTGCCAGCTCACCCCAACAGGGAACTGAAGCTTTCTTT. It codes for CASSPQQGTEAFF.

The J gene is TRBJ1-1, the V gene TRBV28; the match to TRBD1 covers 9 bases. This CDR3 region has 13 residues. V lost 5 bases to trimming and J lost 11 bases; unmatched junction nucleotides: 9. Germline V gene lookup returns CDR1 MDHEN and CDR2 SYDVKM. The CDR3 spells CASSPQQGAFAFF. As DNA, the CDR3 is TGTGCCAGCAGTCCTCAACAGGGGGCGTTTGCTTTCTTT.